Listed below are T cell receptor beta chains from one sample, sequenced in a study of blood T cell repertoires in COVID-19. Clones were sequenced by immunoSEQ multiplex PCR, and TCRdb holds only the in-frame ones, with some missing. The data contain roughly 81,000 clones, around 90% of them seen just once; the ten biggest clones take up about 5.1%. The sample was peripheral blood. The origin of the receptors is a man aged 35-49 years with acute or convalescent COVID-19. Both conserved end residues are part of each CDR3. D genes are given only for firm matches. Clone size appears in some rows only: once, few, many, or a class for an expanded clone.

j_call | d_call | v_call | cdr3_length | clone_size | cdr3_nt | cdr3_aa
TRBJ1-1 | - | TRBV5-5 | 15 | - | TGTGCCAGCAGCTTGTTAACGGCGGGGGGCACTGAAGCTTTCTTT | CASSLLTAGGTEAFF
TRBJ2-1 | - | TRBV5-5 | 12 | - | TGTGCCAGCAGCTCCCCAAACAATGAGCAGTTCTTC | CASSSPNNEQFF
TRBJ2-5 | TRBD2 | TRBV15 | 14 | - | TGTGCCACCAGCAGAGATAGGCTAGCGGGTTCGGTGTACTTC | CATSRDRLAGSVYF
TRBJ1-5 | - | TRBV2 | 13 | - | TGTGCCAGCAGTGAGTCAGGGTATCAGCCCCAGCATTTT | CASSESGYQPQHF
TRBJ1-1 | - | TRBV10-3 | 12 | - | TGTGCCATCAGTCCTGACAGTTCTGAAGCTTTCTTT | CAISPDSSEAFF
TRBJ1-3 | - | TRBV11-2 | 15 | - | TGTGCCAGCAGCCTCAGGGGATCGGCTGGAAACACCATATATTTT | CASSLRGSAGNTIYF
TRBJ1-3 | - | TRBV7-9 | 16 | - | TGTGCCAGCAGCTCCTTTCGGGGGACCTCTGGAAACACCATATATTTT | CASSSFRGTSGNTIYF
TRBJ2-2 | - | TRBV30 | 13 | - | TGTGCCTGGAGTGTACTGTCCGCCGGGGAGCTGTTTTTT | CAWSVLSAGELFF
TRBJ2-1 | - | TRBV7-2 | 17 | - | TGTGCCAGCAGCTCACTTACGGTCATTAGCGGTAACAATGAGCAGTTCTTC | CASSSLTVISGNNEQFF
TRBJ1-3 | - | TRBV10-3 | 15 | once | TGTGCCATCAGTGCGCGGGGGGCACATGGAAACACCATATATTTT | CAISARGAHGNTIYF
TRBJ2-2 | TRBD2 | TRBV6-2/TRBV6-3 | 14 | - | TGTGCCAGCAGTCAGAGACTAGCCGACGGGGAGCTGTTTTTT | CASSQRLADGELFF
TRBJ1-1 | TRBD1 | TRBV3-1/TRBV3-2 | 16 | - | TGTGCCAGCAGCCAAGAAGTCGTCAGGGGGAGGACTGAAGCTTTCTTT | CASSQEVVRGRTEAFF
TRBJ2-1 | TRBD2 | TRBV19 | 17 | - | TGTGCCAGTAGTATAGATGTGACTAGCGGGAAATGGGATGAGCAGTTCTTC | CASSIDVTSGKWDEQFF
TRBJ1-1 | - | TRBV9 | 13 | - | TGTGCCAGCAGCCCCAGGGTGAACACTGAAGCTTTCTTT | CASSPRVNTEAFF
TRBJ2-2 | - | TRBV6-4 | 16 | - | TGTGCCAGCAGTGACAGTGGGACACCCGCTACCGGGGAGCTGTTTTTT | CASSDSGTPATGELFF